This TCR beta chain was profiled in a study of cytomegalovirus exposure and HLA in healthy donors. Whole-study results and caveats: Researchers reported in a later analysis that a missense DCLRE1C variant was tied to TCR beta V- and J-gene trimming. Accurate prediction of most subjects' HLA-A and HLA-B alleles from TCR beta sequences was reported. Among TCR beta chains of equal frequency, HLA-associated ones were more clonally expanded in a later analysis.

13 Jbeta primers and 60 Vbeta primers were used for the PCR. Some clones are missing from TCRdb's copy, which holds only in-frame ones; the method was immunoSEQ multiplex PCR. The sample contains 200,000 to 250,000 clones, over 70% of which appear only once. In germline, CDR1 is SNHLY, CDR2 FYNNEI. This CDR3 has 11 residues. The germline V and J ends were trimmed by 5 bases and 8 bases, with 6 bases remaining between them. Turning to this clone: Its antigen is not known.

The clonotype originates from a boy aged 2 to 9 in good health and CMV-seronegative. The chain uses TRBV2 and TRBJ1-4; D is unresolved. Sequencing was carried out using PBMCs. The CDR3 spells CASSSREKLFF. As DNA, the CDR3 is TGTGCCAGCAGTTCGAGGGAAAAACTGTTTTTT.